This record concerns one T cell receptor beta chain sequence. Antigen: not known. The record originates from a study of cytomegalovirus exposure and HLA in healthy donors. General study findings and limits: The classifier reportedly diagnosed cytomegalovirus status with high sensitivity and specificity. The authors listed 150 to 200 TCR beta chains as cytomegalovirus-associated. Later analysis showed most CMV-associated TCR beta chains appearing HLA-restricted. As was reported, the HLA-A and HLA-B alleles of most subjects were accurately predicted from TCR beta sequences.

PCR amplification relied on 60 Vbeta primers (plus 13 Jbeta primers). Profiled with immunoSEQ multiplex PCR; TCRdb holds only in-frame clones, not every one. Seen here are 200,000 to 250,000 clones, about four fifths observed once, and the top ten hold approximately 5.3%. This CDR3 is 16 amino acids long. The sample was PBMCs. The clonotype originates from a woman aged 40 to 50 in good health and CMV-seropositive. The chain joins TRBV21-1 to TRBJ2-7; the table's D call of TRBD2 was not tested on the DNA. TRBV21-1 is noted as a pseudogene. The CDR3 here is CASSKATGDLSYEQYF. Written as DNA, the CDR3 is TGTGCCAGCAGCAAAGCGACCGGGGATTTGTCCTACGAGCAGTACTTC.